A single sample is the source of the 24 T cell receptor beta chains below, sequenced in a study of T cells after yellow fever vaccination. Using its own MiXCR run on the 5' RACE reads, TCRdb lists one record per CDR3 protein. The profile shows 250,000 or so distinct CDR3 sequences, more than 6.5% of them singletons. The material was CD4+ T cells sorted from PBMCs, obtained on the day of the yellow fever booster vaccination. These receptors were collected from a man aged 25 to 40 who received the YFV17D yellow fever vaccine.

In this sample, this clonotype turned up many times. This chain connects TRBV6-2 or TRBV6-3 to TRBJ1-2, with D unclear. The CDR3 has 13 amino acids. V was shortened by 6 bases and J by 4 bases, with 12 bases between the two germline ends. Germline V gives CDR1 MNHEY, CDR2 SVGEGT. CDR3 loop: CASSARVFYGYTF. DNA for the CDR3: TGTGCCAGCAGCGCAAGGGTCTTCTATGGCTACACCTTC.

The CDR3 here is CASSVEGGRAPDTQYF. The CDR3, as DNA: TGTGCCAGCAGCGTAGAAGGCGGGAGGGCCCCAGATACGCAGTATTTT. The chain uses TRBV9 and TRBJ2-3; 9 bases are shared with TRBD2. V was clipped by 0 bases and J by 4 bases; unmatched bases: 6. Germline lookup yields CDR1 SGDLS and CDR2 YYNGEE. The CDR3 contains 16 residues.

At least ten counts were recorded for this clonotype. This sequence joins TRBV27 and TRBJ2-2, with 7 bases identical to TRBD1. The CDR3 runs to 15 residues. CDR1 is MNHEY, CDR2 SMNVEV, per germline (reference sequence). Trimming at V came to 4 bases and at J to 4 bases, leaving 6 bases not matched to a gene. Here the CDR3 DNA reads TGTGCCAGCAGTTGGATGAGGGGGCCCACCGGGGAGCTGTTTTTT. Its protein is CASSWMRGPTGELFF.

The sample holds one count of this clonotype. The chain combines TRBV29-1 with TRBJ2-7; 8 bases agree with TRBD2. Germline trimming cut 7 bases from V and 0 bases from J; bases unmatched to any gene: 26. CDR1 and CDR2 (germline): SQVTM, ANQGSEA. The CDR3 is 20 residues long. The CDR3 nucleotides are TGCAGCGACTCGGCCTCTTTGCCGAGGACTAGCAGGAAGAGCTCCTACGAGCAGTACTTC. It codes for CSDSASLPRTSRKSSYEQYF.

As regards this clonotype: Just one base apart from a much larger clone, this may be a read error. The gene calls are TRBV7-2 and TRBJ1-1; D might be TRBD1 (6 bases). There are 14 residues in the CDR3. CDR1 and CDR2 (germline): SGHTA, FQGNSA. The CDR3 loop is CASSSQGLNTEALF. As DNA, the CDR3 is TGTGCCAGCAGCTCACAGGGTCTGAACACTGAAGCTTTGTTT.

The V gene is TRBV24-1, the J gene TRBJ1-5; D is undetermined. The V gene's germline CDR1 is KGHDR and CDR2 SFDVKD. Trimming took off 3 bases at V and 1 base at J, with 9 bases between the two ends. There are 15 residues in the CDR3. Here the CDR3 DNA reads TGTGCCACCAGTGATCCGCGGGTAAGCAATCAGCCCCAGCATTTT. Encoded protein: CATSDPRVSNQPQHF.

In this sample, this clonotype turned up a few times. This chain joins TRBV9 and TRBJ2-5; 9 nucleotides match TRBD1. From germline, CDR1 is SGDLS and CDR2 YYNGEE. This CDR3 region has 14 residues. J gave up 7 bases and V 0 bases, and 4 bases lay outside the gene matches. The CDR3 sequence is CASSVEQGAGTQYF. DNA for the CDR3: TGTGCCAGCAGCGTAGAACAGGGGGCCGGGACCCAGTACTTC.

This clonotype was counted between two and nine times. DNA for the CDR3: TGTGCCACAACGGGACAGGTCGACACTGAAGCTTTCTTT. It is translated as CATTGQVDTEAFF. The chain joins TRBV19 to TRBJ1-1, with TRBD1 matching 8 bases. CDR3 length: 13 residues. The junction had 7 bases not matched to a gene; V was cut back by 10 bases and J by 3 bases. Germline CDR1 LNHDA, CDR2 SQIVND (reference sequence).

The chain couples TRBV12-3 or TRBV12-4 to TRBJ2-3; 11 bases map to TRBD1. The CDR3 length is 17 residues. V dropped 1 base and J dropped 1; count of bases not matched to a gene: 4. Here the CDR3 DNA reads TGTGCCAGCAGTTTAGGGACAGGGGGCAGAGGCACAGATACGCAGTATTTT. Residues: CASSLGTGGRGTDTQYF.

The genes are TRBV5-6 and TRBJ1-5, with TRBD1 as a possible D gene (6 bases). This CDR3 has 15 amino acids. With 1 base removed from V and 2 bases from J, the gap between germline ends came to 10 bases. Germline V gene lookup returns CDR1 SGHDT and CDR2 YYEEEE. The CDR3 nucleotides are TGTGCCAGCAGCTTGTGGGGGGCAGGCAATCAGCCCCAGCATTTT. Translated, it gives CASSLWGAGNQPQHF.

The CDR3 nucleotides are TGCGCCAGCAGCTTCGGGGGCCTAGCCTCTAGCACAGATACGCAGTATTTT. It codes for CASSFGGLASSTDTQYF. This chain uses TRBV5-1 with TRBJ2-3, with D perhaps being TRBD1 or TRBD2 (6 bases each). The CDR3 sequence is 17 residues long. V dropped 2 bases and J dropped 0 bases, with 16 bases sitting between them. Germline V gene data show CDR1 as SGHRS and CDR2 as YFSETQ.

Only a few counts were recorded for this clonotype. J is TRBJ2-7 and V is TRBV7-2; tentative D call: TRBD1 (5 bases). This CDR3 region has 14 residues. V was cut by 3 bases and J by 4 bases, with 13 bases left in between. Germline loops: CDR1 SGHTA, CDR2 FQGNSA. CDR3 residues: CASSFTGAFYEQYF. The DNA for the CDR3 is TGTGCCAGCAGCTTTACTGGGGCTTTTTACGAGCAGTACTTC.

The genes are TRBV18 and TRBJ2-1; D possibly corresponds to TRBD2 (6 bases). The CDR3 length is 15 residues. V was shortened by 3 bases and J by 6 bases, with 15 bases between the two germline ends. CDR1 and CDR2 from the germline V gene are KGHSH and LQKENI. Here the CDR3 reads CASSPQQGGPNEQFF. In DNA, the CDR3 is TGTGCCAGCTCACCTCAGCAGGGAGGTCCCAATGAGCAGTTCTTC. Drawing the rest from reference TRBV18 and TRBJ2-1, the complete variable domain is NAGVMQNPRHLVRRRGQEARLRCSPMKGHSHVYWYRQLPEEGLKFMVYLQKENIIDESGMPKERFSAEFPKEGPSILRIQQVVRGDSAAYFCASSPQQGGPNEQFFGPGTRLTVL.

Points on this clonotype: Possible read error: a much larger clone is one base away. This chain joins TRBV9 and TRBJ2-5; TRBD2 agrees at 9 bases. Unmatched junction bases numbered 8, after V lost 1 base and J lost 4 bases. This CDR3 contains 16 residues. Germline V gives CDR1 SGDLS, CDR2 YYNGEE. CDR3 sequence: CASSVNPSGVIETQYF. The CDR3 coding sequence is TGTGCCAGCAGCGTAAATCCTAGCGGGGTTATAGAGACCCAGTACTTC. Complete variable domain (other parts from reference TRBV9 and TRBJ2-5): DSGVTQTPKHLITATGQRVTLRCSPRSGDLSVYWYQQSLDQGLQFLIQYYNGEERAKGNILERFSAQQFPDLHSELNLSSLELGDSALYFCASSVNPSGVIETQYFGPGTRLLVL.

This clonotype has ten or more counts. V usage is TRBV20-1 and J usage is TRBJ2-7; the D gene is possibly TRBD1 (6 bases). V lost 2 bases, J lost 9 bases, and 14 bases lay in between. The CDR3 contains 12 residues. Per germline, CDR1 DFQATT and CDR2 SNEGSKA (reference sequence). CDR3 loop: CSARQAGVVQYF. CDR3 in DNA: TGCAGTGCTAGACAAGCAGGGGTCGTGCAGTACTTC.

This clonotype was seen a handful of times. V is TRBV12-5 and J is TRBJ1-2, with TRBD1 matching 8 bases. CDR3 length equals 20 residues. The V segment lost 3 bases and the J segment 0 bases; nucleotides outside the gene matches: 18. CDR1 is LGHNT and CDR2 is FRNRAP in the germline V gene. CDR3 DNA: TGTGCTAGTGGTTTTACTTTTGGGACAGGAGATTCACATCCTAACTATGGCTACACCTTC. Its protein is CASGFTFGTGDSHPNYGYTF.

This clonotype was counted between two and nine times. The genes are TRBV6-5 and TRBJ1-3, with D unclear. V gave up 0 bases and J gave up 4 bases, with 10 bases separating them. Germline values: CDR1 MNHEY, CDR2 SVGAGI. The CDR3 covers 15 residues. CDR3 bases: TGTGCCAGCAGTTACTCGGGCAGGCAGGGAAACACCATATATTTT. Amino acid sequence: CASSYSGRQGNTIYF.

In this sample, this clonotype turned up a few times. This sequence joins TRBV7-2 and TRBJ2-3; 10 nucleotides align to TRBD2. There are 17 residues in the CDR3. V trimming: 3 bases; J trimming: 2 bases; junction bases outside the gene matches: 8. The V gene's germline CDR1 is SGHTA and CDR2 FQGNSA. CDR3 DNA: TGTGCCAGCAGCTTTAAGCGGGAGGGCCCCTTCACAGATACGCAGTATTTT. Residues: CASSFKREGPFTDTQYF.

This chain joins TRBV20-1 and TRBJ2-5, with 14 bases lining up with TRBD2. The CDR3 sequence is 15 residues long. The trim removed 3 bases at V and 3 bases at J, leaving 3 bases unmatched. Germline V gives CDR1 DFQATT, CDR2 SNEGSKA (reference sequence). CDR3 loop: CSARGTSGSKETQYF. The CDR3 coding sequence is TGCAGTGCTAGGGGGACTAGCGGGAGTAAAGAGACCCAGTACTTC.

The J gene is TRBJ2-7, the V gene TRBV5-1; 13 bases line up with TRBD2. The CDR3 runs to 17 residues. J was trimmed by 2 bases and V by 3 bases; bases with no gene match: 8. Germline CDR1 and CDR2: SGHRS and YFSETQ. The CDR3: CASSSGLAGAVAYEQYF. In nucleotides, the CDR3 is TGCGCCAGCAGCTCCGGACTAGCGGGAGCGGTGGCCTACGAGCAGTACTTC.

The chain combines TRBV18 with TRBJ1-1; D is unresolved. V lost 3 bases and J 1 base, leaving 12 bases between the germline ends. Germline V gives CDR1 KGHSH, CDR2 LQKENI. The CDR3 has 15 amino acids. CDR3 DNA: TGTGCCAGCTCACCCCTCGGGAGTCAGAACACTGAAGCTTTCTTT. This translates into CASSPLGSQNTEAFF.

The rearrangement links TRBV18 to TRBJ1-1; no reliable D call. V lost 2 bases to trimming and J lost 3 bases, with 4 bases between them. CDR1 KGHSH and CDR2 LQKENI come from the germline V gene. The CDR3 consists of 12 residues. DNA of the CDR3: TGTGCCAGCTCACCAATAGACACTGAAGCTTTCTTT. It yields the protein CASSPIDTEAFF.

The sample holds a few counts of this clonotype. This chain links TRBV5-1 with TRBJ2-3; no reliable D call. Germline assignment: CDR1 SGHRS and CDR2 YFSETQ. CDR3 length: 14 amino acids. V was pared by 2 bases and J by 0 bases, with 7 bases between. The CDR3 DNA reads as TGCGCCAGCAGCTTCCTCCTTAGCACAGATACGCAGTATTTT. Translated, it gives CASSFLLSTDTQYF.

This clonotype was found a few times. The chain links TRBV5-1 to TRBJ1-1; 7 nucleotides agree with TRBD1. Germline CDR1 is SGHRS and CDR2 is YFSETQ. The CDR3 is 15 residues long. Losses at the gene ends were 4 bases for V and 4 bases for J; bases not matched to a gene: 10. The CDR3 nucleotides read TGCGCCAGCAGCAGGCGACAGGGCCGGAGCACTGAAGCTTTCTTT. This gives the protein CASSRRQGRSTEAFF.